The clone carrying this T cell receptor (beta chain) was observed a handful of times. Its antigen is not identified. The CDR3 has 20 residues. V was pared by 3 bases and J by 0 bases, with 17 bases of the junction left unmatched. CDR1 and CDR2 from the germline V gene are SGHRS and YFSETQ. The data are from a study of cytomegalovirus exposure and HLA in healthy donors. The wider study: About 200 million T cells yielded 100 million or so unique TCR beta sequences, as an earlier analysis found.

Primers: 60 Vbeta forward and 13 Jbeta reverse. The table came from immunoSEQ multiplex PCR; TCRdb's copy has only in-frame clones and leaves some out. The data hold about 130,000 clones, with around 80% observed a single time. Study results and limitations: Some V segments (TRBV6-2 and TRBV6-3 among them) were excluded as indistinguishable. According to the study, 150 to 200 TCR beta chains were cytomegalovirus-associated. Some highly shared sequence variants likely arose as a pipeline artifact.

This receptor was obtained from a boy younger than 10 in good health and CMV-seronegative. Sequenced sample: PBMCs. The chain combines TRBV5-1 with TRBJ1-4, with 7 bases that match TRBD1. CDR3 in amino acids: CASSSLPGQSTFATNEKLFF. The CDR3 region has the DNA TGCGCCAGCAGCTCTCTGCCGGGACAGAGTACTTTTGCAACTAATGAAAAACTGTTTTTT.